This T cell receptor (beta chain) originates from a study of T cell repertoires in cytomegalovirus infection. Whole-study context: Signatures in public TCR beta sequences pointed to both CMV infection and matching HLA type. Overall study findings and caveats: Cumulated frequencies of public TCR beta families served to identify carriers of CMV plus the relevant HLA. Within the response measured ex vivo, HLA-C-restricted CMV-specific TCR beta clonotypes were dominant.

The CDR3 is made up of 15 amino acids. Trimming took off 6 bases at V and 10 bases at J, with 23 bases between the two ends. A word on this clonotype: Its target is unknown.

From the reads, TCRdb called clonotypes with MiXCR, one entry per CDR3 protein. The sample shows about 320,000 distinct CDR3 sequences, more than 8% of them seen only once. Sample: PBMCs. The source of this sequence is a human donor in good health (CMV status not recorded). Some clones in this sample may be carry-over from other donors' samples. This rearrangement joins TRBV12-3 or TRBV12-4 to TRBJ2-3, with a weak D call TRBD2 (5 bases). The CDR3 loop is CASSEGLSVTESQYF. DNA of the CDR3: TGTGCCAGCAGCGAAGGACTTTCCGTCACAGAATCGCAGTATTTT.